The entry below describes one T cell receptor beta chain. The source of the sample is a study of CDR3 diversity in severe acne. The CDR3 extends over 12 amino acids. Germline V gene sequence: CDR1 KGHDR, CDR2 SFDVKD. The V end lost 4 bases, the J end lost 5 bases, and 4 bases lay between the germline ends. TCRdb reprocessed the PCR reads with MiXCR, giving one entry per CDR3 protein. The top ten hold over 9% of the sample, which has approximately 79,000 distinct CDR3 sequences, about half seen once. The material sequenced was blood. This TCR derives from a male donor in good health, serving as a control. This chain joins TRBV24-1 and TRBJ1-4; D is undetermined. The DNA of the CDR3 is TGTGCCACCAGTGACTCGAATGAAAAACTGTTTTTT. This encodes CATSDSNEKLFF.